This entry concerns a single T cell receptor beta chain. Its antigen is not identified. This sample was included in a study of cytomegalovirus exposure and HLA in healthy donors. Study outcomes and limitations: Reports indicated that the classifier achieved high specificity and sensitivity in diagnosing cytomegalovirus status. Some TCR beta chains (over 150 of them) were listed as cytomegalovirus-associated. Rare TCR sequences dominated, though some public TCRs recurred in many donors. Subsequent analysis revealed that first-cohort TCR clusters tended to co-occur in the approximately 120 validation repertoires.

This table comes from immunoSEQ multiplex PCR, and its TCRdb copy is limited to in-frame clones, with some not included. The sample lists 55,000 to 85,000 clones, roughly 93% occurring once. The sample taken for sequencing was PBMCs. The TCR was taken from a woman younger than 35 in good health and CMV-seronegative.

The CDR3: CASGLGRDNEQFF. For the CDR3, the DNA is TGTGCTAGTGGTTTGGGCAGGGACAATGAGCAGTTCTTC. V and J are TRBV12-5 and TRBJ2-1; a possible D gene is TRBD1 (5 bases). Germline CDR1 is LGHNT and CDR2 is FRNRAP. The V and J ends lost 1 base and 5 bases respectively, with 6 bases between them. This CDR3 spans 13 amino acids. Complete variable domain (other parts from reference TRBV12-5 and TRBJ2-1): DARVTQTPRHKVTEMGQEVTMRCQPILGHNTVFWYRQTMMQGLELLAYFRNRAPLDDSGMPKDRFSAEMPDATLATLKIQPSEPRDSAVYFCASGLGRDNEQFFGPGTRLTVL.